This entry describes one TCR beta chain. Its recognized antigen is unknown. Base qualities are not recorded, but no much larger clone differs from it by a single base. The data were taken from a study of T cell changes during pregnancy in multiple sclerosis (dated by TCRdb to about 2019). Regarding the complete study: Changes in the T cell repertoire over the course of pregnancy were examined in this study in women with multiple sclerosis.

V is reduced by 4 bases and J by 5 bases, leaving a spacing of 11 bases between them. The germline V gene sets CDR1 to SQVTM and CDR2 to ANQGSEA. The CDR3, from cysteine to phenylalanine, totals 13 residues. The retained sequence is limited to the CDR3, 39 bases, with the frame set at the first base. The library was obtained by the immunoSEQ multiplex PCR assay. TCRdb took this table from immuneACCESS and kept in-frame rearrangements with V and J called. Such tables lack part of the clones; where checked against another copy, unresolved V genes explain under half of the gap, and the rest is unexplained. The sample contains over 80,000 clones, approximately 90% of them found a single time. The ten top clones hold around 0.76% of the sample.

The receptor was derived from a female donor in good health, enrolled as a control in a pregnancy study. Sample: peripheral blood, taken in the second trimester of pregnancy. Recombination joined TRBV29-1 with TRBJ2-2; TRBD1 is a weak D gene call, 7 bases matching. The nucleotide sequence reads as follows: TGCAGCGTTGGCCCAGGGGGGACCGGGGAGCTGTTTTTT. The translation is CSVGPGGTGELFF.